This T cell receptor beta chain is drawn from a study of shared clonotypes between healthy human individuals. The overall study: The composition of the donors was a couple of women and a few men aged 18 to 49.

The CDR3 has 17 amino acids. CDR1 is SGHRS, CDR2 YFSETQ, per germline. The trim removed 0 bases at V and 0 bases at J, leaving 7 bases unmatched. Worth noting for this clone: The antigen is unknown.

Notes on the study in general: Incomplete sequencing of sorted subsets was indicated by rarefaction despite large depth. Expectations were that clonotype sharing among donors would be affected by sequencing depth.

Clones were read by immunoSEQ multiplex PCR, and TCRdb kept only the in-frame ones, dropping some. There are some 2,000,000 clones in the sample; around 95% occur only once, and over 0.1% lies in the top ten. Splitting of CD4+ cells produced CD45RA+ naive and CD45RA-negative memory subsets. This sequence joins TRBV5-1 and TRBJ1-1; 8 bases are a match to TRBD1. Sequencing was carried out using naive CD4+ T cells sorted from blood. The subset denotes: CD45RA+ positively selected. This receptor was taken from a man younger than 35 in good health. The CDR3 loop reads CASSLAGQGHMNTEAFF. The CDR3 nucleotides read TGCGCCAGCAGCTTGGCAGGACAGGGACATATGAACACTGAAGCTTTCTTT. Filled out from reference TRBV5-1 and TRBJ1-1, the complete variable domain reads KAGVTQTPRYLIKTRGQQVTLSCSPISGHRSVSWYQQTPGQGLQFLFEYFSETQRNKGNFPGRFSGRQFSNSRSEMNVSTLELGDSALYLCASSLAGQGHMNTEAFFGQGTRLTVV.